Listed here are 13 T cell receptor beta chains from one sample, sequenced in a study of T-cell memory formation after mild COVID-19. TCRdb processed the 5' RACE reads anew with MiXCR; each CDR3 protein has one entry. The table lists roughly 500,000 distinct CDR3 sequences, roughly 22% of them singletons. The sequencing sample was made of PBMCs or a T cell subset sorted from them (not recorded which). All receptors derive from an adult woman who had mild COVID-19 (a few samples of this study predate the infection). Cell type and time point are not known.

This clonotype appeared many times. The rearrangement uses TRBV5-1 and TRBJ2-2; 14 bases agree with TRBD2. The germline gives CDR1 SGHRS, CDR2 YFSETQ. The ends lost 4 bases at V and 6 bases at J; junction bases unmatched: 8. The CDR3 runs to 17 residues. The CDR3 sequence is CASSPGTSGRLAGELFF. Written as DNA, the CDR3 is TGCGCCAGCAGCCCAGGGACTAGCGGGAGATTGGCCGGGGAGCTGTTTTTT.

The chain recombines TRBV11-2 with TRBJ2-1, with 9 bases aligning to TRBD2. V was pared by 7 bases and J by 9 bases, with 10 bases of the junction left unmatched. The CDR3 has 14 amino acids. CDR1 and CDR2 (germline): SGHAT, FQNNGV. The CDR3 bases are TGTGCCAGCATCCTTGGCGGGAGGGCCGGTGAGCAGTTCTTC. Translation gives CASILGGRAGEQFF.

This clonotype was found a few times. The genes are TRBV5-1 and TRBJ2-1; D is ambiguous. V dropped 2 bases and J dropped 9 bases, with 15 bases sitting between them. Germline CDR1 reads SGHRS; CDR2 reads YFSETQ. The CDR3 consists of 14 residues. The CDR3 DNA is TGCGCCAGCAGCTTTCAGGTAGGAAACAGTGAGCAGTTCTTC. Protein sequence: CASSFQVGNSEQFF.

This clonotype was seen many times. The V call is TRBV5-1, the J call TRBJ2-4; maybe TRBD2 (7 bases). Germline-derived CDR1 and CDR2 are SGHRS and YFSETQ. This CDR3 is built from 17 residues. V was trimmed by 4 bases and J by 8 bases, leaving 25 bases between them. CDR3 region: CASSPQGGGRRRDIQYF. The CDR3, as DNA: TGCGCCAGCAGCCCCCAAGGGGGAGGGAGGAGACGGGACATTCAGTACTTC.

The count of this clonotype is one. The V gene is TRBV2, the J gene TRBJ2-5; D ambiguous. Germline CDR1 SNHLY, CDR2 FYNNEI. CDR3 length: 13 residues. Trimming pared 0 bases from V and 7 bases from J, leaving 9 bases between. The CDR3 bases are TGTGCCAGCAGTGAAGCGCAAGAAGCGACCCAGTACTTC. It specifies CASSEAQEATQYF.

The J gene is TRBJ2-2, the V gene TRBV9, with 9 bases aligning to TRBD2. Germline values: CDR1 SGDLS, CDR2 YYNGEE. Trimming at V came to 4 bases and at J to 4 bases, leaving 8 bases not matched to a gene. This CDR3 has 16 residues. In DNA, the CDR3 is TGTGCCAGCAGCCCCCGCCTAGCGGGGATCACCGGGGAGCTGTTTTTT. Translation gives CASSPRLAGITGELFF.

V usage is TRBV6-2 or TRBV6-3 and J usage is TRBJ1-1; D is unclear. With 4 bases removed from V and 6 bases from J, the gap between germline ends came to 9 bases. Germline CDR1 reads MNHEY; CDR2 reads SVGEGT. CDR3 length: 12 amino acids. The CDR3 DNA reads TGTGCCAGCAGTTGGCGGCCTTCTGAAGCTTTCTTT. Its protein product is CASSWRPSEAFF.

V and J are TRBV9 and TRBJ1-1; maybe TRBD1 (6 bases). The CDR3 length is 14 residues. In germline, CDR1 is SGDLS, CDR2 YYNGEE. Trimming took 3 bases from V and 4 from J, leaving 13 bases between them. The CDR3 coding sequence is TGTGCCAGCAGCGGCCATCCAGGGGTCACTGAAGCTTTCTTT. Its protein product is CASSGHPGVTEAFF.

The chain has TRBV27 and TRBJ2-4; 7 bases match TRBD1. The ends lost 4 bases at V and 0 bases at J; junction bases unmatched: 6. The germline gives CDR1 MNHEY, CDR2 SMNVEV (reference sequence). This CDR3 contains 16 residues. The CDR3 loop is CASSSGQQLAKNIQYF. CDR3 nucleotide sequence: TGTGCCAGCAGTTCGGGACAGCAACTAGCCAAAAACATTCAGTACTTC.

The J gene is TRBJ2-3, the V gene TRBV2, with D unclear. Germline CDR1 and CDR2: SNHLY and FYNNEI. This CDR3 is built from 15 residues. Trimming pared 6 bases from V and 3 bases from J, leaving 16 bases between. This chain's CDR3 is CASRGRWIETDTQYF. The CDR3, as DNA: TGTGCCAGCAGGGGTCGATGGATAGAGACAGATACGCAGTATTTT. Supplemented by reference TRBV2 and TRBJ2-3, the full variable domain reads EPEVTQTPSHQVTQMGQEVILRCVPISNHLYFYWYRQILGQKVEFLVSFYNNEISEKSEIFDDQFSVERPDGSNFTLKIRSTKLEDSAMYFCASRGRWIETDTQYFGPGTRLTVL.

The chain is built from TRBV5-1 and TRBJ2-1, with 10 bases matching TRBD2. Germline assignment: CDR1 SGHRS and CDR2 YFSETQ. The CDR3 runs to 16 residues. V was clipped by 5 bases and J by 5 bases; unmatched bases: 10. CDR3 sequence (DNA): TGCGCCAGCAGTACTGGGGGTCTAGCGGGGGACAATGAGCAGTTCTTC. Its translation is CASSTGGLAGDNEQFF. The variable domain in full, completed from reference TRBV5-1 and TRBJ2-1, reads KAGVTQTPRYLIKTRGQQVTLSCSPISGHRSVSWYQQTPGQGLQFLFEYFSETQRNKGNFPGRFSGRQFSNSRSEMNVSTLELGDSALYLCASSTGGLAGDNEQFFGPGTRLTVL.

This clonotype was counted a few times. The chain links TRBV20-1 to TRBJ2-5; D is ambiguous. CDR3 length equals 13 residues. Deletions cut 2 bases from V and 7 bases from J, with 14 bases between. Per germline, CDR1 DFQATT and CDR2 SNEGSKA (reference sequence). CDR3 in amino acids: CSARLGPLGTQYF. CDR3 DNA: TGCAGTGCTAGACTCGGACCCCTGGGGACCCAGTACTTC.

This clonotype showed up just a few times. The genes are TRBV29-1 and TRBJ2-7; 7 bases agree with TRBD2. This CDR3 contains 13 residues. CDR1 and CDR2 from the germline V gene are SQVTM and ANQGSEA. The V gene end was trimmed by 4 bases and the J gene end by 4 bases; junction bases not matched to a gene: 7. The CDR3: CSVGGTILYEQYF. CDR3 nucleotides: TGCAGCGTTGGTGGGACTATACTTTACGAGCAGTACTTC.